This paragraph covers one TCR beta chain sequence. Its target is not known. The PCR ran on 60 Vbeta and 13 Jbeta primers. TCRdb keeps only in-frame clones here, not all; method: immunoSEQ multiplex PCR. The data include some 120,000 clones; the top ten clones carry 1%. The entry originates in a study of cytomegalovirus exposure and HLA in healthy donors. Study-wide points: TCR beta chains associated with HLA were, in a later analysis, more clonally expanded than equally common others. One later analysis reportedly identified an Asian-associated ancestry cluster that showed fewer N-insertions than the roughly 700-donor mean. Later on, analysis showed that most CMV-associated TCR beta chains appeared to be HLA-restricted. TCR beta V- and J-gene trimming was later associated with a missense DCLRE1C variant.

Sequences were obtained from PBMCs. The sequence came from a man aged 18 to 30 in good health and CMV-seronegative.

CDR3 in amino acids: CASSPLSVGLNRVLEKLFF. CDR3 DNA: TGTGCCAGCTCACCACTTTCCGTCGGGTTGAACAGGGTCTTGGAAAAACTGTTTTTT. This chain links TRBV18 with TRBJ1-4; possible D gene TRBD1, 6 bases. The CDR3 runs to 19 residues. V was cut by 1 base and J by 8 bases, with 26 bases left in between. Germline loops: CDR1 KGHSH, CDR2 LQKENI. Filled out from reference TRBV18 and TRBJ1-4, the complete variable domain reads NAGVMQNPRHLVRRRGQEARLRCSPMKGHSHVYWYRQLPEEGLKFMVYLQKENIIDESGMPKERFSAEFPKEGPSILRIQQVVRGDSAAYFCASSPLSVGLNRVLEKLFFGSGTQLSVL.